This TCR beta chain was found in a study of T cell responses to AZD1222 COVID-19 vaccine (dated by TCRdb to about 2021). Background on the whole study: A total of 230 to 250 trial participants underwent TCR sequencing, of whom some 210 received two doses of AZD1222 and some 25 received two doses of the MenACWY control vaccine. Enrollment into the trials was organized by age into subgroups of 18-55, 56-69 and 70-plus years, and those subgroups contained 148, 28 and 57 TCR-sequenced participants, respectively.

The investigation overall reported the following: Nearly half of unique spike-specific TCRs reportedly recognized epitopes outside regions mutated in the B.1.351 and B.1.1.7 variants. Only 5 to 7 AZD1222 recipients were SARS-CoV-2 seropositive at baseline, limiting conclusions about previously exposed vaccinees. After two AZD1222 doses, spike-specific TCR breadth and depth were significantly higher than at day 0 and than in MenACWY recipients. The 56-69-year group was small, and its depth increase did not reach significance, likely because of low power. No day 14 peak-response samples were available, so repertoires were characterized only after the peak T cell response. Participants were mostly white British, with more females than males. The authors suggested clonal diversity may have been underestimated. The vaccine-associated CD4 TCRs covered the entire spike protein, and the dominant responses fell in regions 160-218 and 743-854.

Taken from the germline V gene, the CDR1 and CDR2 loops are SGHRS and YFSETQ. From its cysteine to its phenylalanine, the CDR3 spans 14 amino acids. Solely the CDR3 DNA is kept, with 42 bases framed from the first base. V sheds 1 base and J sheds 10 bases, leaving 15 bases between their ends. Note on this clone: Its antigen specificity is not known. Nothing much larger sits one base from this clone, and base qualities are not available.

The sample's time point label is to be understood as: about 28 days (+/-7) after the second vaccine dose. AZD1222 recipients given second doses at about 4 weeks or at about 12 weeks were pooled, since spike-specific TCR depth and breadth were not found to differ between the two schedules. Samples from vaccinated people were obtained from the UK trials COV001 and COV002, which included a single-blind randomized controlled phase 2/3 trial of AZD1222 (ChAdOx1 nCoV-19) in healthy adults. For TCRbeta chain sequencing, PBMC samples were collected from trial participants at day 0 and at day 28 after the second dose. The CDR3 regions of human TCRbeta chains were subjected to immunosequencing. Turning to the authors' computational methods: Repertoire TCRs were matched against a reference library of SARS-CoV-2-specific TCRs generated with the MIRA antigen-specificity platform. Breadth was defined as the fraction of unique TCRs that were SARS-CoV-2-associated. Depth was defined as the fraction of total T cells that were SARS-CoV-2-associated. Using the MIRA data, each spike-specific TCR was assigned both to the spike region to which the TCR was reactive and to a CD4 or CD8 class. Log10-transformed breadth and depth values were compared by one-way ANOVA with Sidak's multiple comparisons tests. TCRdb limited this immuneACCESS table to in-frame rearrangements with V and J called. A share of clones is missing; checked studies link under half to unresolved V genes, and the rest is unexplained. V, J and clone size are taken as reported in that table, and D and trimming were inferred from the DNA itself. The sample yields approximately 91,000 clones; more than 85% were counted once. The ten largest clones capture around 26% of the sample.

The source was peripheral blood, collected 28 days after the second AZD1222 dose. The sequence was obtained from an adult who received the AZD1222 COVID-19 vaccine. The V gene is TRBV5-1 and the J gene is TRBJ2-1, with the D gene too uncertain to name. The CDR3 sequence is CASSLNSATQEQFF. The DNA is TGCGCCAGCAGCTTGAACTCCGCTACCCAAGAGCAGTTCTTC.